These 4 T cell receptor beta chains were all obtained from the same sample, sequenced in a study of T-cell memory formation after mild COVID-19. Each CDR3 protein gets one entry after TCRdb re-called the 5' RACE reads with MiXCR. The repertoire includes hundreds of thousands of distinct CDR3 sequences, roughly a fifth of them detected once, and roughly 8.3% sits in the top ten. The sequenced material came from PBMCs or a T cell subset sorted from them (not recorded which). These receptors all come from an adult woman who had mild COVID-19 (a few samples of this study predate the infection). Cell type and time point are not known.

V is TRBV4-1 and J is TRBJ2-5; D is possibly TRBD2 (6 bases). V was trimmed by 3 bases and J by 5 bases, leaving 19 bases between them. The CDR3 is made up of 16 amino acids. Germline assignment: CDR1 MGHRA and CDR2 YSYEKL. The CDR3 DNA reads TGCGCCAGCAGCCAGACTTGGAGGGAGGCCCGGGAGACCCAGTACTTC. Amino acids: CASSQTWREARETQYF.

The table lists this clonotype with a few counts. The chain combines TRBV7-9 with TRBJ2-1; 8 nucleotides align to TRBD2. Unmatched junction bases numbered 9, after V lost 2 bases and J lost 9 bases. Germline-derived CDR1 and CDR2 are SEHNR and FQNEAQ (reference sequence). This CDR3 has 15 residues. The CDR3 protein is CASSLSGLGKTEQFF. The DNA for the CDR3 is TGTGCCAGCAGCTTATCGGGACTAGGAAAGACTGAGCAGTTCTTC.

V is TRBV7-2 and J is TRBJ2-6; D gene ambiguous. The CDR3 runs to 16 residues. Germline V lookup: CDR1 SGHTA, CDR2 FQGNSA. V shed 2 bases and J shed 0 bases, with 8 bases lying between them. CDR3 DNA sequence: TGTGCCAGCAGCTTAATATCGGTCTCTGGGGCCAACGTCCTGACTTTC. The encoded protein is CASSLISVSGANVLTF.

The CDR3 loop reads CASSHAPRKENTGELFF. The CDR3 DNA is TGCGCCAGCAGCCACGCCCCTCGAAAGGAGAACACCGGGGAGCTGTTTTTT. This chain joins TRBV4-1 and TRBJ2-2, with D unresolved. The V end was cut by 3 bases, the J end by 1 base, with 15 bases between. The CDR3 totals 17 residues. CDR1 is MGHRA, CDR2 YSYEKL, per germline.